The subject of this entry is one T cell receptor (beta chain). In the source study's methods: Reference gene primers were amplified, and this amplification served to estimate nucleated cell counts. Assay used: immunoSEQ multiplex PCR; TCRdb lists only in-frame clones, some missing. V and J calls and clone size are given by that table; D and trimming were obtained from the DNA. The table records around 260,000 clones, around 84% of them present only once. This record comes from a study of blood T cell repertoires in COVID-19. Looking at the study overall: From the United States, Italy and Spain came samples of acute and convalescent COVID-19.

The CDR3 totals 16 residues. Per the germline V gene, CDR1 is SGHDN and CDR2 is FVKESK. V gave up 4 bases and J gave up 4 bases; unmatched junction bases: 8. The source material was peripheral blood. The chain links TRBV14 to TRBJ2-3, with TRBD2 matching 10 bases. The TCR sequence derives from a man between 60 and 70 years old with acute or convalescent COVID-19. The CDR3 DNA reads TGTGCCAGCAGCCTCCCAAGGACTAGCGGATCAGATACGCAGTATTTT. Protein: CASSLPRTSGSDTQYF. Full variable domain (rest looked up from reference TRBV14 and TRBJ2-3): EAGVTQFPSHSVIEKGQTVTLRCDPISGHDNLYWYRRVMGKEIKFLLHFVKESKQDESGMPNNRFLAERTGGTYSTLKVQPAELEDSGVYFCASSLPRTSGSDTQYFGPGTRLTVL.